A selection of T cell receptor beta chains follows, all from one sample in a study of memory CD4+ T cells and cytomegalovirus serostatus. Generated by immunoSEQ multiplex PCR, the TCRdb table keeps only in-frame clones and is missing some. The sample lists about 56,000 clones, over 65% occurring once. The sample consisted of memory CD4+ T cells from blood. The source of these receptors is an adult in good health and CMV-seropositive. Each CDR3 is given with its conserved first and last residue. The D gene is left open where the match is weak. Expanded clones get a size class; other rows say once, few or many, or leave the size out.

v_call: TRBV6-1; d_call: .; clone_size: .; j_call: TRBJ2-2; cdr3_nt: TGTGCCAGCAGTCTGGACCGTATCGGCACCGGGGAGCTGTTTTTT; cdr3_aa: CASSLDRIGTGELFF
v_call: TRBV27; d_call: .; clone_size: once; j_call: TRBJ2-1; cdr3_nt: TGTGCCAGCAGCCATGGGCTAGTGGGGTACAATGAGCAGTTCTTC; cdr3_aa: CASSHGLVGYNEQFF
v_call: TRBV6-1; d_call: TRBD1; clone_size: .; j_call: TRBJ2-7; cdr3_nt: TGTGCCAGCAGTGAGGTCGGGACAGGGGACTACGAGCAGTACTTC; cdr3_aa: CASSEVGTGDYEQYF
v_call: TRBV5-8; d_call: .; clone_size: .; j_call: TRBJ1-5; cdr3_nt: TGTGCCAGCAGCCTGGGACCGCCGCCGCCCCAGCATTTT; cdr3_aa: CASSLGPPPPQHF
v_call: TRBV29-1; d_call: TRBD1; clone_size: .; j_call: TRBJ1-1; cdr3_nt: TGCAGCGGGGCCCAAGGGACAGATAAAGCTTTCTTT; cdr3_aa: CSGAQGTDKAFF
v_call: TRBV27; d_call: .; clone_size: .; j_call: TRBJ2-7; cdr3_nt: TGTGCCAGCAGTTTATCGGCAGCTACCTACGAGCAGTACTTC; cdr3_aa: CASSLSAATYEQYF
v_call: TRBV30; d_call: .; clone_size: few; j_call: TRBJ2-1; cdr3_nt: TGTGCCTGGACTCGCCCCCACAATGAGCAGTTCTTC; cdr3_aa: CAWTRPHNEQFF
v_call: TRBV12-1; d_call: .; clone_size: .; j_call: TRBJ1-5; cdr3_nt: TGTGCCAGCAGCTCGTTAAGGACGGGTCTGGGCCAGCCCCAGCATTTT; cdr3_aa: CASSSLRTGLGQPQHF
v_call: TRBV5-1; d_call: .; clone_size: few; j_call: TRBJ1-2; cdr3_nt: TGCGCCAGCAGCTTTGACATCTCTAAGGGCGGCTACACCTTC; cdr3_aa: CASSFDISKGGYTF
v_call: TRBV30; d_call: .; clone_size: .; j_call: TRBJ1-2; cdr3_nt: TGTGCCTGGACACAATGGCATGGCTACACCTTC; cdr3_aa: CAWTQWHGYTF
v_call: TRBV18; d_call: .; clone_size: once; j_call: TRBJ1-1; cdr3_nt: TGTGCCAGCTCGCAATTCGCGGGGGCCAACACTGAAGCTTTCTTT; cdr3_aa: CASSQFAGANTEAFF
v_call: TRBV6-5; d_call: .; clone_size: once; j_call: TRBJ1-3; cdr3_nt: TGTGCCAGCAGTTATGGCCCTGGCTCTGGAAACACCATATATTTT; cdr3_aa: CASSYGPGSGNTIYF
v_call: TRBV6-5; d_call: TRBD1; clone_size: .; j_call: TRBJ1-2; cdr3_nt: TGTGCCAGCAGTTACGACCTTGGGACAGTGAGGGGCTACACCTTC; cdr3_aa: CASSYDLGTVRGYTF
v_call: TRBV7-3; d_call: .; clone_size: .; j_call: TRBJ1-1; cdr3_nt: TGTGCCAGCAGCCATTACACTGAAGCTTTCTTT; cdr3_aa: CASSHYTEAFF
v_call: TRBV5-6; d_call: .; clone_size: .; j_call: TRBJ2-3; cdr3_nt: TGTGCCAGCAGCCGCGGGGCGGGGCCCACAGATACGCAGTATTTT; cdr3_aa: CASSRGAGPTDTQYF
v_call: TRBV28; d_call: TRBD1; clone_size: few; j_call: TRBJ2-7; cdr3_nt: TGTGCCAGCATGCCCAGGGGGCGGGATTACGAGCAGTACTTC; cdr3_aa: CASMPRGRDYEQYF
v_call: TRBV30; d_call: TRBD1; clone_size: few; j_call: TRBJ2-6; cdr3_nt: TGTGCCTGGACCAACAGGGGGGCTGGGGCCAACGTCCTGACTTTC; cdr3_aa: CAWTNRGAGANVLTF
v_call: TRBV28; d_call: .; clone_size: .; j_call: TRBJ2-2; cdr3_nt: TGTGCCACCGAGCAGGGAACCGGGGAGCTGTTTTTT; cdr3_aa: CATEQGTGELFF
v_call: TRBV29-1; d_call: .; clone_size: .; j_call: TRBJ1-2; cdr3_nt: TGCAGCGTTGATTCACAGGGAACCTATGGCTACACCTTC; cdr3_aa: CSVDSQGTYGYTF
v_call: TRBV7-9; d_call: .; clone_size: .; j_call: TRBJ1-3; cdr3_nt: TGTGCCAGCAGCTTAGGGCTTGTACAGGGAGAAAACACCATATATTTT; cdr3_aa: CASSLGLVQGENTIYF
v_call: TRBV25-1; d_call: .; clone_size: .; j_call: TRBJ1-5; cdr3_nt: TGTGCCAGCAGTGACCAGGGTAGCAATCAGCCCCAGCATTTT; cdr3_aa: CASSDQGSNQPQHF
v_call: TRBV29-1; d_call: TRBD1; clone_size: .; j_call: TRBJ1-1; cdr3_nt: TGCAGCGTTCAGGTTACGGACAGGGCGGCTTTCTTT; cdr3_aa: CSVQVTDRAAFF
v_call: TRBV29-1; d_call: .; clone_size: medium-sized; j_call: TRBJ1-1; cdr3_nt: TGCAGCGTCAAGAACACTGAAGCTTTCTTT; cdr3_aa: CSVKNTEAFF
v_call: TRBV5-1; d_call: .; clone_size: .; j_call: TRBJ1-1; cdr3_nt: TGCGCCAGCAGCTTTTCAAGGAACACTGAAGCTTTCTTT; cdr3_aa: CASSFSRNTEAFF
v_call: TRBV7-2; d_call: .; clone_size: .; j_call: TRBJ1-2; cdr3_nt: TGTGCCAGCAGCTTAGCGGGCGGGTATGGCTACACCTTC; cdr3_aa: CASSLAGGYGYTF
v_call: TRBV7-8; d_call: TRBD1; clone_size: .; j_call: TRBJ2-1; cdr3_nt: TGTGCCAGCAGCTTCCGGGACAGGGGGCGCCGGGATGAGCAGTTCTTC; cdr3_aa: CASSFRDRGRRDEQFF
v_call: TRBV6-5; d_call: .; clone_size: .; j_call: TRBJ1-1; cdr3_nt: TGTGCCAGCAGTTACATTCAGCGAGGGACTGAAGCTTTCTTT; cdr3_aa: CASSYIQRGTEAFF
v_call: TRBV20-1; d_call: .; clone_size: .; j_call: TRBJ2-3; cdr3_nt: TGCAGTGCTGCTCAAGATACGCAGTATTTT; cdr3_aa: CSAAQDTQYF